Sequencing of this T cell receptor (beta chain) was carried out in a study of shared clonotypes between healthy human individuals. At deep level, the assay was performed. Sequenced by immunoSEQ multiplex PCR; TCRdb stores in-frame clones only, minus some. Of about 2.4 million clones detected, roughly 93% appear once; the ten largest clones hold 0.35% to 0.45%. The CDR3 totals 15 residues. V dropped 5 bases and J dropped 2 bases, with 10 bases sitting between them. CDR1 and CDR2 from the germline V gene are SGHTA and FQGNSA. This TCR was recovered from a man between 18 and 35 years old in good health. Some clones in this sample may be carry-over from other donors' samples. The sequenced sample consisted of naive CD4+ T cells from PBMCs. Subset indicated: CD45RA+ positively selected. The chain links TRBV7-2 to TRBJ2-6; possibly TRBD1 for D (6 bases). The CDR3 region has the DNA TGTGCCAGCAGCAACTACAGGGCTGGGGCCAACGTCCTGACTTTC. Translation: CASSNYRAGANVLTF.